What follows are 19 T cell receptor beta chains derived from one specimen sequenced in a study of beta chain features in type 1 diabetes. Reverse transcription of all isolated RNA meant that expressed TCRB transcripts were sequenced. Some clones are missing from TCRdb's copy, which holds only in-frame ones; the method was immunoSEQ multiplex PCR. Of a few hundred thousand clones listed, roughly 12% are singletons. The sample taken for sequencing was naive CD4+ T cells from blood. The receptors were gathered from a young man in good health.

This clone was counted a few times. The V gene is TRBV28, the J gene TRBJ2-5; possible D gene TRBD2, 5 bases. CDR3 size: 12 residues. V was shortened by 5 bases and J by 5 bases, with 9 bases between the two germline ends. Germline values: CDR1 MDHEN, CDR2 SYDVKM. CDR3 nucleotide sequence: TGTGCCAGCAGTGTAGCGAGGGAGACCCAGTACTTC. Encoded protein: CASSVARETQYF.

This clone was counted a few times. The V call is TRBV4-2, the J call TRBJ2-7; 7 nucleotides align to TRBD2. The trim removed 0 bases at V and 4 bases at J, leaving 9 bases unmatched. CDR3 size: 16 residues. Germline lookup yields CDR1 LGHNA and CDR2 YNFKEQ. The CDR3 sequence: CASSQDPAGLPYEQYF. CDR3 in DNA: TGTGCCAGCAGCCAAGATCCAGCGGGATTACCATACGAGCAGTACTTC.

The chain recombines TRBV5-8 with TRBJ1-2, with D possibly being TRBD1 (6 bases). The CDR3 sequence is 13 residues long. V was cut by 0 bases and J by 8 bases, with 11 bases left in between. CDR1 and CDR2 (germline): SGHTS, YDEGEE. This chain's CDR3 is CASSLATGNGYTF. DNA for the CDR3: TGTGCCAGCAGCTTGGCGACAGGAAACGGCTACACCTTC.

This clone showed up just a few times. This rearrangement joins TRBV28 to TRBJ2-2; D gene unclear. V dropped 7 bases and J dropped 1 base, with 7 bases sitting between them. CDR1 and CDR2 from the germline V gene are MDHEN and SYDVKM. The CDR3 extends over 13 amino acids. DNA for the CDR3: TGTGCCAGCACCTTTCTGAACACCGGGGAGCTGTTTTTT. Amino acid sequence: CASTFLNTGELFF.

V gene TRBV11-2 combines with J gene TRBJ2-5; 8 nucleotides line up with TRBD1. The J segment lost 5 bases and the V segment lost 3 bases, leaving 2 bases of the junction unmatched. CDR1 SGHAT and CDR2 FQNNGV come from the germline V gene. This CDR3 has 13 amino acids. The CDR3 sequence: CASSFRGQETQYF. The CDR3 nucleotides read TGTGCCAGCAGCTTCAGGGGGCAGGAGACCCAGTACTTC.

The chain joins TRBV28 to TRBJ2-2; D may be TRBD1 (6 bases). The CDR3 length is 14 residues. CDR1 is MDHEN and CDR2 is SYDVKM in the germline V gene. V was shortened by 5 bases and J by 6 bases, with 13 bases between the two germline ends. The CDR3 reads CASSQPQGPGELFF. In DNA form, the CDR3 reads TGTGCCAGCAGTCAACCACAGGGTCCCGGGGAGCTGTTTTTT.

The chain has TRBV19 and TRBJ1-1; 7 nucleotides agree with TRBD1. With V trimmed by 3 bases and J by 6 bases, 10 bases remained unmatched. From germline, CDR1 is LNHDA and CDR2 SQIVND (reference sequence). CDR3 length: 15 residues. CDR3 region: CASSISVSGQPEAFF. In DNA form, the CDR3 reads TGTGCCAGTAGTATTAGTGTGTCGGGACAGCCTGAAGCTTTCTTT.

This sequence joins TRBV11-3 and TRBJ1-1, with D perhaps TRBD1 (5 bases). This CDR3 region has 14 residues. Deletions cut 5 bases from V and 0 bases from J, with 10 bases between. Germline lookup yields CDR1 SGHNT and CDR2 YENEEA. The CDR3 here is CASSATGVNTEAFF. CDR3 DNA sequence: TGTGCCAGCAGCGCTACAGGCGTGAACACTGAAGCTTTCTTT.

In its sample, this clone was seen a few times. The chain joins TRBV5-1 to TRBJ1-2; TRBD1 matches at 8 bases. V gave up 7 bases and J gave up 3 bases; unmatched junction bases: 5. The CDR3 extends over 13 amino acids. Germline CDR1 SGHRS, CDR2 YFSETQ. As DNA, the CDR3 is TGCGCCAGCCGGATGGACAGGGACTATGGCTACACCTTC. As protein: CASRMDRDYGYTF.

The chain couples TRBV27 to TRBJ2-1; weak D call: TRBD2 (5 bases). The V gene lost 3 bases and the J gene lost 8 bases, with 11 bases spanning the gap. This CDR3 has 13 residues. Germline V gene sequence: CDR1 MNHEY, CDR2 SMNVEV (reference sequence). The CDR3 protein is CASSFLEGDEQFF. The CDR3 bases are TGTGCCAGCAGTTTTTTAGAGGGCGATGAGCAGTTCTTC.

This clone was detected only a few times. The J gene is TRBJ2-5, the V gene TRBV29-1; D is perhaps TRBD2 (6 bases). Germline values: CDR1 SQVTM, CDR2 ANQGSEA. Trimming shortened V by 4 bases and J by 2 bases, and 14 bases separated the two germline ends. This CDR3 comprises 14 residues. The CDR3 coding sequence is TGCAGCGTTGCTGGCCGGGGGAATCAAGAGACCCAGTACTTC. Encoded protein: CSVAGRGNQETQYF.

The gene calls are TRBV19 and TRBJ2-5, with 7 bases that match TRBD1. The length of the CDR3 is 16 residues. V gave up 4 bases and J gave up 0 bases; unmatched junction bases: 8. Germline V gene sequence: CDR1 LNHDA, CDR2 SQIVND (reference sequence). CDR3 loop: CASSTRQGYDQETQYF. The CDR3 DNA follows: TGTGCCAGTAGTACTCGACAGGGTTATGACCAAGAGACCCAGTACTTC.

The chain is built from TRBV28 and TRBJ2-7, with 8 positions matching TRBD1. There are 17 residues in the CDR3. V trimming: 5 bases; J trimming: 3 bases; junction bases outside the gene matches: 15. Per the germline V gene, CDR1 is MDHEN and CDR2 is SYDVKM. The CDR3 here is CASSPPAPGQANYEQYF. The CDR3 DNA reads as TGTGCCAGCAGTCCCCCCGCTCCGGGACAGGCGAACTACGAGCAGTACTTC.

This clone was seen a few times. The genes are TRBV28 and TRBJ2-3, with D perhaps matching TRBD1 (5 bases). The V end was cut by 1 base, the J end by 2 bases, with 13 bases between. Germline V lookup: CDR1 MDHEN, CDR2 SYDVKM. The CDR3 consists of 16 residues. The CDR3 region has the DNA TGTGCCAGCAGTTTATTCGCGGCAGGGCCCACAGATACGCAGTATTTT. It translates to CASSLFAAGPTDTQYF.

This clone was counted only a few times. V and J are TRBV7-6 and TRBJ2-5, with 7 bases lining up with TRBD2. This CDR3 comprises 16 residues. Germline V gene data show CDR1 as SGHVS and CDR2 as FNYEAQ. J gave up 5 bases and V 0 bases, and 9 bases lay outside the gene matches. The CDR3 protein is CASSLAHVVGGETQYF. The CDR3 DNA sequence: TGTGCCAGCAGCTTAGCGCATGTGGTGGGGGGGGAGACCCAGTACTTC.

This clone was counted a few times. V and J are TRBV25-1 and TRBJ1-2, with 12 nucleotides matching TRBD1. J gave up 8 bases and V 3 bases, and 16 bases lay outside the gene matches. Germline values: CDR1 MGHDK, CDR2 SYGVNS. The CDR3 runs 18 residues. In DNA form, the CDR3 reads TGTGCCAGCAGTGACTTTTCCGGGACAGGGGGCCGATGGAACGGCTACACCTTC. It is translated as CASSDFSGTGGRWNGYTF.

The chain joins TRBV19 to TRBJ1-1; D unclear. Germline V gene lookup returns CDR1 LNHDA and CDR2 SQIVND (reference sequence). The CDR3 is 13 amino acids. V was clipped by 4 bases and J by 3 bases, with 9 bases between them. CDR3 amino acids: CASSTNSDTEAFF. In DNA form, the CDR3 reads TGTGCCAGTAGTACCAATTCGGACACTGAAGCTTTCTTT.

The chain joins TRBV19 to TRBJ1-5; D is ambiguous. This CDR3 comprises 13 residues. Germline V gene lookup returns CDR1 LNHDA and CDR2 SQIVND (reference sequence). The V gene lost 1 base and the J gene lost 7 bases, with 8 bases spanning the gap. Here the CDR3 reads CASSIVAGQPQHF. The CDR3 coding sequence is TGTGCCAGTAGTATAGTGGCGGGCCAGCCCCAGCATTTT.

Of note for this clone: A read error may account for a junction end that differs from germline. This rearrangement joins TRBV20-1 to TRBJ1-1; D call uncertain. The CDR3 totals 11 residues. Germline V gene data show CDR1 as DFQATT and CDR2 as SNEGSKA (reference sequence). The CDR3 DNA reads TGCAGTGCTAGAGGCAACAGTGAAGCTTTCTTT. Protein product: CSARGNSEAFF.